The rows below give T cell receptor beta chains drawn from one sample of a study of cytomegalovirus exposure and HLA in healthy donors. Assay: immunoSEQ multiplex PCR; the TCRdb copy retains only in-frame clones and omits some. The table records 150,000 to 200,000 clones, 85% to 90% of them present only once. Sequenced input: PBMCs. The receptor source for this set is a young woman in good health and CMV-seropositive. The conserved cysteine and the conserved F or W are not part of the CDR3 here. Clone size appears in some rows only: once, few, many, or a class for an expanded clone.

clone_size: NA; v_call: TRBV19; cdr3_aa: ASSIGPSSYNEQF
clone_size: few; v_call: TRBV6-6; cdr3_aa: ASSPTGAGNQPQH
clone_size: NA; v_call: TRBV28; cdr3_aa: ASRTLTDRVGNQPQH
clone_size: NA; v_call: TRBV29-1; cdr3_aa: SVESAGAQETQY
clone_size: NA; v_call: TRBV5-8; cdr3_aa: ASSPLTSSYEQY
clone_size: NA; v_call: TRBV6-6; cdr3_aa: ASSRAEEQF
clone_size: NA; v_call: TRBV6-1; cdr3_aa: ATGRRMETQY
clone_size: NA; v_call: TRBV7-8; cdr3_aa: ASSPGTVQPQH
clone_size: NA; v_call: TRBV30; cdr3_aa: AWRINDGQGPYNEQF
clone_size: NA; v_call: TRBV19; cdr3_aa: ASSIVTGTSNYEQY
clone_size: NA; v_call: TRBV6-6; cdr3_aa: ASSSLLKTPNYGYT
clone_size: NA; v_call: TRBV7-2; cdr3_aa: ASSPEAAYNEQF
clone_size: NA; v_call: TRBV7-8; cdr3_aa: ASSSDFRGGYT
clone_size: NA; v_call: TRBV27; cdr3_aa: ASRRLAQFQETQY